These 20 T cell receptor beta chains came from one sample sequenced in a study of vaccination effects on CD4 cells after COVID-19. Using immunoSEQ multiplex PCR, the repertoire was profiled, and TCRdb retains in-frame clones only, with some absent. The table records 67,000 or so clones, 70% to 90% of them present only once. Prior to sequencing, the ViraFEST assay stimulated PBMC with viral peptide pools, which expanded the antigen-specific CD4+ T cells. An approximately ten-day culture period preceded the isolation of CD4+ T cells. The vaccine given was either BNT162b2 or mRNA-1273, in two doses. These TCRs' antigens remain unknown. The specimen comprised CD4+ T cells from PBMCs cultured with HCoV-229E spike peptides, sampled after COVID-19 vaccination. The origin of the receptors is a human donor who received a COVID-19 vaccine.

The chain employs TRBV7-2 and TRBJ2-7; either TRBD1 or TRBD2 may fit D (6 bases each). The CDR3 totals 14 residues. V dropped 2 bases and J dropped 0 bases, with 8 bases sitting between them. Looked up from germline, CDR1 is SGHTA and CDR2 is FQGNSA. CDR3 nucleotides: TGTGCCAGCAGCTTAAAGGGGGGCTCCTACGAGCAGTACGTC. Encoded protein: CASSLKGGSYEQYV.

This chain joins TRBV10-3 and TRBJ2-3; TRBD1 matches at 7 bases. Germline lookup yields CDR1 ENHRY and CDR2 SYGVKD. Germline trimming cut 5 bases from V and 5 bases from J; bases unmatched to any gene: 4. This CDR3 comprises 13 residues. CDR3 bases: TGTGCCATCAGTATCAGGGACAGAGATACGCAGTATTTT. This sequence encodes CAISIRDRDTQYF.

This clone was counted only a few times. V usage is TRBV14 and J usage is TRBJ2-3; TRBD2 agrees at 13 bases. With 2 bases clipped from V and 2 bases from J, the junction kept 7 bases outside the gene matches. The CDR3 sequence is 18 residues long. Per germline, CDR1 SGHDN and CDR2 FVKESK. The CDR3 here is CASSQTPGLAGFTDTQYF. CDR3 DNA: TGTGCCAGCAGCCAAACTCCGGGACTAGCGGGGTTCACAGATACGCAGTATTTT.

CDR3 protein: CASKYRGQGGDQPQHF. In DNA form, the CDR3 reads TGTGCCAGTAAATATCGAGGACAGGGAGGAGATCAGCCCCAGCATTTT. The chain recombines TRBV19 with TRBJ1-5; 8 nucleotides agree with TRBD1. With V trimmed by 7 bases and J by 5 bases, 13 bases remained unmatched. CDR3 length equals 16 residues. Germline-derived CDR1 and CDR2 are LNHDA and SQIVND (reference sequence).

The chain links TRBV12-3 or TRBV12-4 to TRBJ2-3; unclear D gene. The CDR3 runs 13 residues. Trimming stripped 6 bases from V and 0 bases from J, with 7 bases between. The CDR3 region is CASSKASTDTQYF. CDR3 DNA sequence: TGTGCCAGCAGCAAGGCTAGCACAGATACGCAGTATTTT.

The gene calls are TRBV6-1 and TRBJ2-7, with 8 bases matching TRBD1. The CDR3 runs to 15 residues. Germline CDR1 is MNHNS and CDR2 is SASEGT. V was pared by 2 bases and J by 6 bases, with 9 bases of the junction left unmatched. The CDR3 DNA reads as TGTGCCAGCAGTGAACCCAGGACAGGGCTTTTCGAGCAGTACGTC. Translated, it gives CASSEPRTGLFEQYV.

The CDR3 here is CASSPGPRDSYNSPLHF. DNA of the CDR3: TGCGCCAGCAGCCCGGGCCCGAGGGACTCCTATAATTCACCCCTCCACTTT. The V gene is TRBV5-1, the J gene TRBJ1-6; D call uncertain. The V end was cut by 4 bases, the J end by 0 bases, with 14 bases between. The CDR3 extends over 17 amino acids. Germline lookup yields CDR1 SGHRS and CDR2 YFSETQ.

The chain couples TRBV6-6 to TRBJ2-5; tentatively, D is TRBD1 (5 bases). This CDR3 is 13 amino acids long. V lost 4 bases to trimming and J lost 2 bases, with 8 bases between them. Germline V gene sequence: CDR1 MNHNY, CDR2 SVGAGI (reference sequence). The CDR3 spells CASSWPGQETQYF. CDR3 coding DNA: TGTGCCAGCAGTTGGCCAGGGCAAGAGACCCAGTACTTC.

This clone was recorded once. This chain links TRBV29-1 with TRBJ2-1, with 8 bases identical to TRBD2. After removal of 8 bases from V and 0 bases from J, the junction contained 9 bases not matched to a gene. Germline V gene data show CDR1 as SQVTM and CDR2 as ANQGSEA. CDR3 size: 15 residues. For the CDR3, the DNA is TGCAGCATCCCACGGGGGGGATACTCCTACAATGAGCAGTTCTTC. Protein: CSIPRGGYSYNEQFF.

CDR3 nucleotide sequence: TGTGCCAGTAGGGGGGGACAGCTCCAAAACATTCAGTACTTC. Its protein is CASRGGQLQNIQYF. The V and J genes are TRBV19 and TRBJ2-4; TRBD1 might be the D (7 bases). The CDR3 contains 14 residues. Between the trimmed V and J ends, which lost 6 bases and 5 bases, there was a span of 14 bases. Per germline, CDR1 LNHDA and CDR2 SQIVND (reference sequence).

The CDR3 spells CASSPYKGYEQYV. The CDR3 nucleotides read TGTGCCAGCAGCCCATACAAGGGGTACGAGCAGTACGTC. This sequence joins TRBV28 and TRBJ2-7; the D gene is possibly TRBD1 (5 bases). The germline V gene encodes CDR1 MDHEN and CDR2 SYDVKM. This CDR3 has 13 amino acids. V dropped 6 bases and J dropped 4 bases, with 13 bases sitting between them.

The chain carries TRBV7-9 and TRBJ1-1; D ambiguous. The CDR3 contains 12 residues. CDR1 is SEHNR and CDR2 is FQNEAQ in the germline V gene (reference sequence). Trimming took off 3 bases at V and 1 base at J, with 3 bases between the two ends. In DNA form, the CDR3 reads TGTGCCAGCAGCTTTAGGAACACTGAAGCTTTCTTT. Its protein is CASSFRNTEAFF.

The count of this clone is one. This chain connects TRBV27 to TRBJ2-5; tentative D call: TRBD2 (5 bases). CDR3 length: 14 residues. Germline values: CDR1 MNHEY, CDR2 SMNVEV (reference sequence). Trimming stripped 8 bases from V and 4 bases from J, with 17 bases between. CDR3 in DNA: TGTGCCAGCCGGTTCGATTGGGCGGGAGAGACCCAGTACTTC. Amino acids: CASRFDWAGETQYF.

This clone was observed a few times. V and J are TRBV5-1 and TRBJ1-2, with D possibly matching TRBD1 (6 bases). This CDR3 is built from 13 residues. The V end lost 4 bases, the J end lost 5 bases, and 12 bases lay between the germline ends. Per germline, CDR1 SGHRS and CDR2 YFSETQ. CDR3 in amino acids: CASSLQGTYGYTF. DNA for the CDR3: TGCGCCAGCAGCCTGCAGGGGACTTATGGCTACACCTTC.

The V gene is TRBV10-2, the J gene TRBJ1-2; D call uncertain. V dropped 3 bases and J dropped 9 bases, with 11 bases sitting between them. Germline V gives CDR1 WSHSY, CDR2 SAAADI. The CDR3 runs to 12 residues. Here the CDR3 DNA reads TGCGCCAGCAGTGAACAGACTAGGAGCTACACCTTC. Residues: CASSEQTRSYTF.

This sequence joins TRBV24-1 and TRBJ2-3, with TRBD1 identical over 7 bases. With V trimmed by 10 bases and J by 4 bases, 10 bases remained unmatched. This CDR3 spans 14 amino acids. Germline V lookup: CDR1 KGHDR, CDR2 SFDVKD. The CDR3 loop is CATRDRDYADTQYF. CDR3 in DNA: TGTGCCACTAGGGACAGAGACTATGCAGATACGCAGTATTTT.

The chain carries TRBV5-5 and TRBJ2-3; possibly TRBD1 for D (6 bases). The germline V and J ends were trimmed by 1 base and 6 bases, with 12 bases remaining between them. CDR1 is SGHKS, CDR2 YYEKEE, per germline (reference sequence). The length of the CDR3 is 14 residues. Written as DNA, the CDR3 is TGTGCCAGCAGCTTGTTAGGGGGAGAGGATACGCAGTATTTT. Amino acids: CASSLLGGEDTQYF.

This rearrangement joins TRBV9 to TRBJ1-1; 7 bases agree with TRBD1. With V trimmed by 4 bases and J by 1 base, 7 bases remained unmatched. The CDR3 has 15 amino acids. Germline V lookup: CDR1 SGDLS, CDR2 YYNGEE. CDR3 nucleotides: TGTGCCAGCAGCACCCGGGACAGACAGAACACTGAAGCTTTCTTT. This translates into CASSTRDRQNTEAFF.

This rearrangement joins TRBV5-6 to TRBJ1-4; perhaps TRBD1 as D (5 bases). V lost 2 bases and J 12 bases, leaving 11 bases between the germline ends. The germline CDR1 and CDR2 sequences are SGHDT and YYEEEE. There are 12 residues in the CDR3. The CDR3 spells CASSFRAAELFF. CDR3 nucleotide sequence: TGTGCCAGCAGCTTCAGGGCTGCGGAACTGTTTTTT.

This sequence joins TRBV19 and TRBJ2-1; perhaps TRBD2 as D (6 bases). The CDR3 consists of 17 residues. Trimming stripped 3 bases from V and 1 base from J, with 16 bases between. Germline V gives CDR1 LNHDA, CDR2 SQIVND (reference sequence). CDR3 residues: CASSINLRGNSYNEQFF. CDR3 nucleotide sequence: TGTGCCAGTAGTATTAACTTGCGGGGAAATTCCTACAATGAGCAGTTCTTC.